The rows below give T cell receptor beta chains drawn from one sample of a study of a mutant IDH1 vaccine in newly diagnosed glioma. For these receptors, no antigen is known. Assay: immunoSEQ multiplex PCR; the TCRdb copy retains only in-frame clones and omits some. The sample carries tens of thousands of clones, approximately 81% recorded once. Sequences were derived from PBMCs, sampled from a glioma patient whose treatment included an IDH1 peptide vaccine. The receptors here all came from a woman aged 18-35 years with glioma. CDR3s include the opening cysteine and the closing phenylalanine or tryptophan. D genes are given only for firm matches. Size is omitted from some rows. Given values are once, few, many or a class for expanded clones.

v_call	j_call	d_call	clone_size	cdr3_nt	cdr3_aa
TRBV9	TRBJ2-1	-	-	TGTGCCAGCAGCACGGACAGTTACAATGAGCAGTTCTTC	CASSTDSYNEQFF
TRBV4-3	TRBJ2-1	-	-	TGCGCCAGCAGCCAGGGAGGGGGGGAATACAATGAGCAGTTCTTC	CASSQGGGEYNEQFF
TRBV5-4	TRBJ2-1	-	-	TGTGCCAGCAGGCCGGGACTCGTCAACGACAATGAGCAGTTCTTC	CASRPGLVNDNEQFF
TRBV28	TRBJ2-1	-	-	TGTGCCAGCAGTTTCGGGGTCTATGAGCAGTTCTTC	CASSFGVYEQFF
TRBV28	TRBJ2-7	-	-	TGTGCCAGTTCAACACCACTCGAGCAGTACTTC	CASSTPLEQYF
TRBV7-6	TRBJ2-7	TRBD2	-	TGTGCCAGCAGCTTATCAGCGGGAGGGGACGAGCAGTACTTT	CASSLSAGGDEQYF
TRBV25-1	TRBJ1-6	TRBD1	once	TGTGCCAGCAGTGATCCCGGGACAGGGAATTCACCCCTCCACTTT	CASSDPGTGNSPLHF
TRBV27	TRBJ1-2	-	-	TGTGCCAGCAGTTTTATGACCGGCTCTGGATGGGGCTACACCTTC	CASSFMTGSGWGYTF
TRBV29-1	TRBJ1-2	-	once	TGCAGCGTTGAAGATTTTGGTACGGGAGCCTATGGCTACACCTTC	CSVEDFGTGAYGYTF
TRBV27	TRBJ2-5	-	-	TGTGCCAGCAGATCGTTTTCCCTTAGCGCCGGAGCCCAGTACTTC	CASRSFSLSAGAQYF
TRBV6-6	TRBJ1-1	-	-	TGTGCCAGCAGTCCCCTTACAGGGAAGACTGAAGCTTTCTTT	CASSPLTGKTEAFF
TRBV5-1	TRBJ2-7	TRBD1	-	TGCGCCAGCAGCTTGGCCATACAGGGGAACTACGAGCAGTACTTC	CASSLAIQGNYEQYF
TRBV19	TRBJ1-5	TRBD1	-	TGTGCCAGTAGTATATGGCTGGGACAGGGTATTCAGCCCCAGCATTTT	CASSIWLGQGIQPQHF
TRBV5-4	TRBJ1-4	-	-	TGTGCCAGCAGCTTGTTCGGCGTCTCTGATTATAATGAAAAACTGTTTTTT	CASSLFGVSDYNEKLFF
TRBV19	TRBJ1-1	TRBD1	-	TGTGCCAGTAGTGAACCGTGGACAGGGCCGACGAACACTGAAGCTTTCTTT	CASSEPWTGPTNTEAFF
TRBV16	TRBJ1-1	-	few	TGTGCCAGCGTTGGACTGGGTTTCTTT	CASVGLGFF
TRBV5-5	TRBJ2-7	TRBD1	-	TGTGCCAGCAGCTTGATACAGGGGTCGATCTACGAGCAGTACTTC	CASSLIQGSIYEQYF
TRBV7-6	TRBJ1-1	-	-	TGTGCCAGCAGCTTAGGGACAGCGAACACTGAAGCTTTCTTT	CASSLGTANTEAFF
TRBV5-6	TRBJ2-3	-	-	TGTGCCAGCAGCTATGGTGGGACCCTGCAGTATTTT	CASSYGGTLQYF
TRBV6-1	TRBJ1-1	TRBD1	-	TGTGCCAGCAGTCAGGGACAGGTGAACACTGAAGCTTTCTTT	CASSQGQVNTEAFF
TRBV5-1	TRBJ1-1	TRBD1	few	TGCGCCAGCAGCACCGGACAGGGGGCGGACACTGAAGCTTTCTTT	CASSTGQGADTEAFF
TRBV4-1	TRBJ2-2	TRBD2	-	TGCGCCAGCAGCGTTCGGCGGGAGGGCCCCGGGGAGCTGTTTTTT	CASSVRREGPGELFF
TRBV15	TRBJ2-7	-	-	TGTGCCACCAGTTTAGTTGGGACACCGCCTGCGGACGAGCAGTACTTC	CATSLVGTPPADEQYF
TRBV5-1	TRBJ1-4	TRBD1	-	TGCGCCAGCAGCTTGGAACAGGGGCCGGGTGAAAAACTGTTTTTT	CASSLEQGPGEKLFF
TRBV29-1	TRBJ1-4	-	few	TGCAGCGCCTGGAATAATGAAAAACTGTTTTTT	CSAWNNEKLFF
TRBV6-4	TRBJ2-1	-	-	TGTGCCAGCAGTGACACCGCCGGGGGCGCAGGATCCTACAATGAGCAGTTCTTC	CASSDTAGGAGSYNEQFF
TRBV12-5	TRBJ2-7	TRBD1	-	TGTGCTAGTGTCCAGCAGGGGGCCTACGAGCAGTACTTC	CASVQQGAYEQYF
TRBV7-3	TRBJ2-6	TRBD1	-	TGTGCCAGCAGCTTAAAGGGGACAGGGGTCTCTGGGGCCAACGTCCTGACTTTC	CASSLKGTGVSGANVLTF
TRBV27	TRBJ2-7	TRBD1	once	TGTGCCAGCAGTATGATGACAGGGGAGCTCTTCTACGAGCAGTACTTC	CASSMMTGELFYEQYF
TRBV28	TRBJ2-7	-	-	TGTGCCAGCAGTTTATCGCGACAGGACCTCTCCTACGAGCAGTACTTC	CASSLSRQDLSYEQYF
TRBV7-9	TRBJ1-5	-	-	TGTGCCAGCAGCTTAGCGGGGATTTCCAGCAATCAGCCCCAGCATTTT	CASSLAGISSNQPQHF
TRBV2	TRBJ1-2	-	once	TGTGCCAGCACCCGGATGGATCTCGGGGGGGGCTACACCTTC	CASTRMDLGGGYTF
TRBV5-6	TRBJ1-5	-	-	TGTGCCAGCAGCTTGAGGGCAAATAGCAATCAGCCCCAGCATTTT	CASSLRANSNQPQHF
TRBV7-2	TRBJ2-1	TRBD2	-	TGTGCCAGCACCCTCCTAGCGGGGGGACACAATGAGCAGTTCTTC	CASTLLAGGHNEQFF
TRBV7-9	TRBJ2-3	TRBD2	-	TGTGCCAGCAGCTCCAGCGGGGGGGAAAATACGCAGTATTTT	CASSSSGGENTQYF
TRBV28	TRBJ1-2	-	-	TGTGCCAGCAGTACAGTTAGAGGTCCCTATGGCTACACCTTC	CASSTVRGPYGYTF
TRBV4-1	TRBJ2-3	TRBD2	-	TGCGCCAGCAGCGTGGGACTAGCGGTCGCAGATACGCAGTATTTT	CASSVGLAVADTQYF